A selection of T cell receptor beta chains follows, all from one sample in a study of liver allograft versus peripheral blood T cells. TCRdb reprocessed the reads via MiXCR and lists one record per CDR3 protein. The profile covers about 14,000 distinct CDR3 sequences, with approximately 20% appearing a single time and around 5.8% taken by the ten largest. The receptors derive from a human patient who had a liver transplant. Among the T cells, some may be from the graft donor. Each CDR3 is given with its conserved first and last residue. D genes are given only for firm matches. Size is omitted from some rows. Given values are once, few, many or a class for expanded clones.

j_call,d_call,v_call,clone_size,cdr3_aa,cdr3_nt
TRBJ1-1,-,TRBV18,many,CASSPPGGGAFF,TGTGCCAGCTCACCACCAGGAGGCGGGGCTTTCTTT
TRBJ1-2,TRBD1,TRBV6-5,-,CASKTSGDRVSYGYTF,TGTGCCAGCAAAACCTCCGGGGACAGGGTGAGCTATGGCTACACCTTC
TRBJ2-7,TRBD2,TRBV7-9,-,CASSLAGGVKQYF,TGTGCCAGCAGCTTAGCCGGGGGGGTAAAGCAGTACTTC
TRBJ2-2,TRBD2,TRBV6-5,-,CASSDLAGGWTGELFF,TGTGCCAGCAGCGATCTAGCGGGGGGGTGGACCGGGGAGCTGTTTTTT
TRBJ1-1,TRBD1,TRBV27,many,CASSSLPRTGPVSTEAFF,TGTGCCAGCAGTTCCCTCCCCCGGACAGGGCCAGTTTCGACTGAAGCTTTCTTT
TRBJ1-1,TRBD1,TRBV19,medium-sized,CASSIAGGMNTEAFF,TGTGCCAGTAGTATAGCAGGGGGCATGAACACTGAAGCTTTCTTT
TRBJ1-3,-,TRBV3-1,-,CASSQLGNTIYF,TGTGCCAGCAGCCAGCTTGGAAACACCATATATTTT
TRBJ1-1,-,TRBV11-2,-,CASSLVKGVTEAFF,TGTGCCAGCAGCTTAGTCAAGGGAGTCACTGAAGCTTTCTTT
TRBJ1-1,-,TRBV10-3,many,CAISPTELNTEAFF,TGTGCCATCAGTCCGACAGAGCTGAACACTGAAGCTTTCTTT
TRBJ1-1,-,TRBV18,-,CASSEPGMTEAFF,TGTGCCAGCTCAGAACCAGGAATGACTGAAGCTTTCTTT
TRBJ1-1,-,TRBV20-1,-,CSASGAGVRMNTEAFF,TGCAGTGCTAGTGGGGCCGGAGTCCGCATGAACACTGAAGCTTTCTTT
TRBJ1-5,-,TRBV10-3,once,CAISGSRGGNQPQHF,TGTGCCATCAGTGGTTCCCGAGGGGGCAATCAGCCCCAGCATTTT
TRBJ1-4,-,TRBV14,many,CASSQGRMEKLFF,TGTGCCAGCAGCCAAGGACGGATGGAAAAACTGTTTTTT
TRBJ2-6,-,TRBV6-1,-,CASSDRSSGANVLTF,TGTGCCAGCAGCGACAGGTCGTCTGGGGCCAACGTCCTGACTTTC
TRBJ1-3,-,TRBV25-1,once,CASRDSLSGNTIYF,TGTGCCAGCAGAGACAGTCTCTCTGGAAACACCATATATTTT
TRBJ2-5,TRBD1,TRBV19,once,CASSRGQGRGETQYF,TGTGCCAGTAGTAGGGGACAGGGAAGAGGGGAGACCCAGTACTTC
TRBJ1-1,TRBD1,TRBV10-3,medium-sized,CAIRRTGGNEAFF,TGTGCCATCAGGAGGACAGGAGGTAATGAAGCTTTCTTT
TRBJ1-4,TRBD1,TRBV12-3/TRBV12-4,-,CASSRNRVDRGETNEKLFF,TGTGCCAGCAGTCGAAATCGGGTCGACAGGGGGGAAACTAATGAAAAACTGTTTTTT
TRBJ1-1,-,TRBV5-6,-,CASSSYGRGNTEAFF,TGTGCCAGCAGCTCCTACGGGCGGGGAAACACTGAAGCTTTCTTT
TRBJ1-3,-,TRBV6-6,many,CASSLGPISGNTIYF,TGTGCCAGCAGCCTAGGACCGATCTCTGGAAACACCATATATTTT
TRBJ1-1,-,TRBV6-1,many,CASSGTYSTKAFF,TGTGCCAGCAGTGGAACTTACAGTACGAAAGCTTTCTTT
TRBJ1-2,-,TRBV20-1,-,CSAFDVAGSPNYGYTF,TGCAGTGCCTTCGACGTAGCGGGATCACCTAACTATGGCTACACCTTC
TRBJ1-2,-,TRBV7-9,many,CASSLSGDAASDYGYTF,TGTGCCAGCAGCTTATCGGGGGATGCCGCGAGCGACTATGGCTACACCTTC
TRBJ1-1,TRBD1,TRBV19,medium-sized,CASSLNVPGQGANTEAFF,TGTGCCAGTAGTCTAAATGTCCCGGGACAGGGGGCGAACACTGAAGCTTTCTTT
TRBJ1-1,-,TRBV18,medium-sized,CASSPNEGNTEAFF,TGTGCCAGCTCACCAAACGAAGGGAACACTGAAGCTTTCTTT
TRBJ1-2,-,TRBV6-5,-,CASREWVGSSNYGYTF,TGTGCCAGCCGAGAATGGGTAGGATCCTCTAACTATGGCTACACCTTC
TRBJ1-6,-,TRBV5-5,-,CASSLLGRENSPLHF,TGTGCCAGCAGCTTACTGGGTAGGGAAAATTCACCCCTCCACTTT
TRBJ1-6,TRBD1,TRBV5-6,medium-sized,CASSPGQRNSPLHF,TGTGCCAGCAGCCCGGGACAGAGGAATTCACCCCTCCACTTT
TRBJ2-3,TRBD2,TRBV18,many,CASSTTAGSTDTQYF,TGTGCCAGCTCAACCACAGCGGGGTCCACAGATACGCAGTATTTT
TRBJ1-1,-,TRBV19,-,CASSRVWDTEAFF,TGTGCCAGTAGCAGGGTCTGGGACACTGAAGCTTTCTTT